This TCR beta chain is from a study of blood T cell repertoires in COVID-19 (TCRdb year 2020). Background for the entire study: Samples from collaborators originated in the United States, Italy and Spain and spanned both the acute and convalescent phases of COVID-19. Samples were obtained from the ongoing ImmuneRACE study (first 160 participants) and from 1,200 or so subjects provided by 6 global collaborators. The material from the prospective study consisted of cDNA or gDNA derived from T cells, B-cell-depleted T cells, or PBMCs. The dataset comprised deeply sampled blood TCRbeta repertoires from subjects exposed to, actively infected with, or recovered from COVID-19. A freely available public database, intended as a resource for researchers studying the immune response to SARS-CoV-2, is where the repertoires were released. A de-identified subject ID, COVID-19 status, age in years and sex were almost always included in the sample metadata. Where HLA class I and class II types were available, the types were taken from metadata supplied by the sample provider, not from assay-based typing. Paper-wide results and their limitations: The amount of clinical and demographic metadata varied by source and participant and was provided uncurated.

This clone was detected a few times. Its binding antigen is unknown. No clone much larger than this one lies a single base away; base qualities are absent. The collaborating institutions used their own protocols to collect whole blood in K2EDTA tubes. For TCRbeta analysis, collaborator samples were shipped as frozen whole blood, as isolated PBMCs, or as DNA extracted from either sample type. From a lookup of the germline V gene, CDR1 and CDR2 are SGHRS and YFSETQ. Inclusive of the bounding cysteine and phenylalanine, the CDR3 is 16 residues long. Only CDR3 DNA is held: 48 bases, read in frame from base 1. V is cut by 5 bases and J by 2 bases, and the space between the germline ends is 16 bases. TCRbeta CDR3 regions were amplified from genomic DNA by means of the immunoSEQ Assay, a bias-controlled multiplex PCR. As for the authors' bioinformatics: The number of nucleated cells in each sample was estimated by amplification of reference gene primers within the assay. Sequence reads were collapsed and filtered to measure the absolute abundance of every unique TCRbeta CDR3 rearrangement. Productive Simpson clonality was computed per sample as the square root of Simpson's diversity index over productive rearrangements. As stored in TCRdb, this immuneACCESS dataset retains in-frame rearrangements with V and J assigned. A fraction of the clones does not appear; measured against another copy, unresolved V genes explain less than half of the discrepancy, and the remainder lacks a known reason. V and J calls and clone size are copied from that table; D and trimming were computed from the DNA. The sample records 130,000 to 150,000 clones, around four fifths of which are singletons. The biggest ten clones account for about 3% of the sample.

The V and J segments used are TRBV5-1 and TRBJ2-2; TRBD1 is perhaps the D gene, given 6 matching bases. The sample was peripheral blood. The clonotype comes from a woman aged 40 to 50 with active or convalescent COVID-19. The nucleotide sequence reads as follows: TGCGCCAGCAGTAATTCCCTGACAGGAAACACCGGGGAGCTGTTTTTT. The encoded protein is CASSNSLTGNTGELFF. This CDR3, with the reference TRBV5-1 and TRBJ2-2 proteins standing in past its ends, gives the full variable domain KAGVTQTPRYLIKTRGQQVTLSCSPISGHRSVSWYQQTPGQGLQFLFEYFSETQRNKGNFPGRFSGRQFSNSRSEMNVSTLELGDSALYLCASSNSLTGNTGELFFGEGSRLTVL.